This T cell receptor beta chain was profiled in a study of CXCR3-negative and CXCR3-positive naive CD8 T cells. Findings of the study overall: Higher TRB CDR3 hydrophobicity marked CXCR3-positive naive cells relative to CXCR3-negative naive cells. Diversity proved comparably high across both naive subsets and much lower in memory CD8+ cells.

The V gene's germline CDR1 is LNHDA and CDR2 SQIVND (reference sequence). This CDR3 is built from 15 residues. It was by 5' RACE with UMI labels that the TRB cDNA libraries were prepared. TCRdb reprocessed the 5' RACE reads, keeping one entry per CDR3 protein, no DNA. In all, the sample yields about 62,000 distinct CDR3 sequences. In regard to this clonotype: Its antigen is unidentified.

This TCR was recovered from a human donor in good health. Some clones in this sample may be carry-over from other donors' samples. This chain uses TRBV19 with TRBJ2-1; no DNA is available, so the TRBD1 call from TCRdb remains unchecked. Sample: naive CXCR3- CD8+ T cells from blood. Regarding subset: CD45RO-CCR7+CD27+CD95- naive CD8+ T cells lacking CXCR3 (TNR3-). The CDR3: CASSPGTGTYNEQFF.